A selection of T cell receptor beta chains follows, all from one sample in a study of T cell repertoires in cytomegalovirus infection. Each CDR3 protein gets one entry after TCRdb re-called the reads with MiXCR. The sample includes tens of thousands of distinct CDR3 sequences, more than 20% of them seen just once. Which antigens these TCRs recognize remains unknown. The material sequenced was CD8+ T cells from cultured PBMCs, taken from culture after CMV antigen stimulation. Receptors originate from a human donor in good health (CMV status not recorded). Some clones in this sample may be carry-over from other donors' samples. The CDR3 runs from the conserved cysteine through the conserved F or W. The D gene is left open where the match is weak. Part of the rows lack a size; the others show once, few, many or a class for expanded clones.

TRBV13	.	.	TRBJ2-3	CASSSGQVTDTQYF	TGTGCCAGCAGCTCCGGCCAGGTCACAGATACGCAGTATTTT
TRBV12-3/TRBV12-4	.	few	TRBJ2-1	CASSLWDRNEQFF	TGTGCCAGCAGTTTATGGGACCGAAATGAGCAGTTCTTC
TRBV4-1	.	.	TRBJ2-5	CASGQDPSALVLYF	TGCGCCAGCGGCCAAGACCCCTCGGCCCTAGTGTTGTACTTC
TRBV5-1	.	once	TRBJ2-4	CASSEQGNIQYF	TGCGCCAGCAGCGAACAGGGAAACATTCAGTACTTC
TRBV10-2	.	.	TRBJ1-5	CASSDGQPQHF	TGCGCCAGCAGTGACGGTCAGCCCCAGCATTTT
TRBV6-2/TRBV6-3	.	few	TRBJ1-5	CASSPTVINQPQHF	TGTGCCAGCAGCCCGACAGTTATCAATCAGCCCCAGCATTTT
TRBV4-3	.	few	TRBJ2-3	CASSTRGDTQYF	TGCGCCAGCAGCACCAGGGGAGATACGCAGTATTTT
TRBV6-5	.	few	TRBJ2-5	CASSYAGAETQYF	TGTGCCAGCAGTTACGCGGGGGCGGAGACCCAGTACTTC
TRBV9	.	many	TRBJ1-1	CASSVEALDTEAFF	TGTGCCAGCAGCGTAGAGGCTCTGGACACTGAAGCTTTCTTT
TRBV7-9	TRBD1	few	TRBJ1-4	CASSFPRGREISEEKLFF	TGTGCCAGCAGCTTCCCCAGGGGGCGCGAGATTTCGGAGGAAAAACTGTTTTTT
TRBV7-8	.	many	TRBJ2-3	CASRLSGGLPDTQYF	TGTGCCAGCAGGTTATCCGGGGGCCTACCTGATACGCAGTATTTT
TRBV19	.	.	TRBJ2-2	CASSTGTVNMGGTGELFF	TGTGCCAGTAGTACCGGGACAGTCAACATGGGGGGTACCGGGGAGCTGTTTTTT
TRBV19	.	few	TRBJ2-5	CATSGRDKAETQYF	TGTGCCACATCGGGACGGGACAAAGCGGAGACCCAGTACTTC
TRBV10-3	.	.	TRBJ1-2	CAISDVLNGYTF	TGTGCCATCAGTGACGTGTTAAATGGCTACACCTTC
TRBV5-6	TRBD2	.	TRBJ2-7	CASNLGGNLYEQYF	TGTGCCAGCAACCTGGGAGGGAACCTCTACGAGCAGTACTTC
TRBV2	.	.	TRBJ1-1	CASQFAGAEAFF	TGTGCCAGCCAGTTTGCGGGGGCTGAAGCTTTCTTT
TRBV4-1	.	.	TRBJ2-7	CASSQEAEGLYEQYF	TGCGCCAGCAGCCAAGAGGCGGAGGGGCTCTACGAGCAGTACTTC